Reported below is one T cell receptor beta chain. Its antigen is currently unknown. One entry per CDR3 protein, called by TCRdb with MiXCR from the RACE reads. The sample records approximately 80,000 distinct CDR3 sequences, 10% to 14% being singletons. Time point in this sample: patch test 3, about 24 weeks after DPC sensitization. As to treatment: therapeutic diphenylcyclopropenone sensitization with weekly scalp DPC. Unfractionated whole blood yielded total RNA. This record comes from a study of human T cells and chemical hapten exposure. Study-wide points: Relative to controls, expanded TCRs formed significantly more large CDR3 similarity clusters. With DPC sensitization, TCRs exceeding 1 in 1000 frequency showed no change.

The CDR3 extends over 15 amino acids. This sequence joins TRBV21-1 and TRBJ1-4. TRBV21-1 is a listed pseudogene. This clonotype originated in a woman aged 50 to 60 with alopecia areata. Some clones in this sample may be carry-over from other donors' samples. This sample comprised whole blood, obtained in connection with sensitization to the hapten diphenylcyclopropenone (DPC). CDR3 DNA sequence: TGTGCCAGCAGCCGCGGGCCCTTGGTTGTCGGAAAACTGTTTTTT. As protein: CASSRGPLVVGKLFF.